Below, one TCR beta chain is given with its context. These data originate in a study of blood T cell repertoires in COVID-19. Study overall: Acute and convalescent COVID-19 specimens originated in the United States, Italy and Spain. Sample material is recorded as cDNA or gDNA derived from T cells, B-cell-depleted T cells, or PBMCs.

The CDR3 runs to 15 residues. Trimming removed 5 bases at V and 3 bases at J, with 14 bases between. CDR1 is SGHVS, CDR2 FNYEAQ, per germline. Source study methods: Amplifying reference gene primers gave estimates of nucleated cell counts. Profiling relied on immunoSEQ multiplex PCR, and the TCRdb table lists in-frame clones only, not all of them. V, J and clone size reflect that table, while D and trimming were determined from the DNA. The sample consists of around 80,000 clones, roughly 80% of them appearing once. This chain connects TRBV7-6 to TRBJ2-1; weak D call: TRBD2 (5 bases). This sequence was found in an elderly woman with acute or convalescent COVID-19. Sequencing used peripheral blood. The CDR3, as DNA: TGTGCCAGCAGCCTGGCAGAGGGCGGCTACAATGAGCAGTTCTTC. Translating gives CASSLAEGGYNEQFF.